These 2 T cell receptor gamma chains share one sample of origin, sequenced in a study of γδ T cells in repeated Plasmodium falciparum infection. Flow sorting of PBMC yielded separate Vgamma9/Vdelta2+ and Vdelta2-negative gammadelta T cell populations for bulk repertoire analysis. TCRdb called clones anew from the multiplex PCR reads with CATT. The table includes tens of thousands of gamma-chain clones, under 1.5% detected once. The source material was gamma-delta T cells from blood. These receptors came from a pool of human donors (malaria-infected and uninfected, not separated).

A word on this clone: TCRdb's protein, taken from a much larger clone, differs from this DNA's translation at residue 5, likely owing to a read error; the protein displayed comes from the DNA. This chain uses TRGV9 with TRGJ1 or TRGJ2. In the absence of a J gene in TCRdb, the DNA was matched to germline to assign it here. Germline CDR1 is GITISATS and CDR2 is ISYDGTV (reference sequence). The CDR3 sequence is 13 residues long. The V and J ends lost 5 bases and 4 bases, in that order; junction bases with no gene match: 8. CDR3 nucleotide sequence: TGTGCCTTGTGGGGGCCACTATATTATAAGAAACTCTTT. Its translation: CALWGPLYYKKLF.

A remark on this clone: This DNA translates differently at residue 8 from the TCRdb protein, which is that of a much larger clone; a read error is likely, and the protein shown is the DNA's own translation. Here the V gene is TRGV2, but the J gene went uncalled. Germline CDR1 and CDR2: EGSNGY and YDSYNSKV. This CDR3 spans 14 amino acids. The chain's CDR3 is CATWDAYIKGFQLF. CDR3 DNA sequence: TGTGCCACCTGGGACGCATACATTAAAGGCTTTCAGCTCTTT.